Each of the 28 T cell receptor beta chains below was sequenced from the same sample in a study of blood T cells in healthy people across ages. A second PCR of about 6 to 11 cycles used a sample-barcoded 5' primer and a J-beta primer mix. TCRdb re-derived calls from the 5' RACE reads in MiXCR, one entry per CDR3 protein. Of fewer than 900,000 distinct CDR3 sequences listed, more than 40% are singletons. Material for sequencing was blood. These receptors were collected from an older woman in good health.

The chain uses TRBV20-1 and TRBJ1-2; D gene unclear. V shed 0 bases and J shed 2 bases, with 13 bases lying between them. The CDR3 consists of 15 residues. Germline V lookup: CDR1 DFQATT, CDR2 SNEGSKA (reference sequence). Written as DNA, the CDR3 is TGCAGTGCTAGAGAATCCAGGAGGGCCAACTATGGCTACACCTTC. Translated: CSARESRRANYGYTF.

The gene calls are TRBV20-1 and TRBJ2-3; TRBD2 might be the D (7 bases). V gave up 3 bases and J gave up 5 bases, with 12 bases separating them. CDR1 is DFQATT and CDR2 is SNEGSKA in the germline V gene (reference sequence). The CDR3 contains 13 residues. CDR3 amino acids: CSASGGPGDTQYF. Here the CDR3 DNA reads TGCAGTGCTAGCGGGGGGCCGGGAGATACGCAGTATTTT.

This clonotype was found a few times. The rearrangement uses TRBV7-6 and TRBJ2-1, with D maybe TRBD2 (5 bases). V lost 8 bases and J lost 0, with 14 bases in between. The CDR3 is made up of 15 amino acids. CDR1 and CDR2 (germline): SGHVS, FNYEAQ. Here the CDR3 reads CASAPRVSSYNEQFF. For the CDR3, the DNA is TGTGCCAGCGCGCCGAGGGTGAGCTCCTACAATGAGCAGTTCTTC.

V gene TRBV25-1 combines with J gene TRBJ1-4; 8 bases match TRBD1. CDR1 MGHDK and CDR2 SYGVNS come from the germline V gene. This CDR3 region has 16 residues. Trimming at V came to 3 bases and at J to 7 bases, leaving 10 bases not matched to a gene. The chain's CDR3 is CASSDPTRGPREKLFF. CDR3 bases: TGTGCCAGCAGTGATCCCACCAGGGGGCCACGTGAAAAACTGTTTTTT.

Worth noting for this clonotype: One end of the junction is discordant with germline, which a read error may explain. V usage is TRBV10-3 and J usage is TRBJ2-2, with 7 nucleotides matching TRBD1. CDR3 length: 15 residues. The germline CDR1 and CDR2 sequences are ENHRY and SYGVKD. The DNA of the CDR3 is TGTGCCGCTAAAACCGGGACAGTTGCTACCGAGGAGCTGTTTTTT. It codes for CAAKTGTVATEELFF.

V gene TRBV10-3 combines with J gene TRBJ1-2; D call uncertain. Trimming took off 2 bases at V and 4 bases at J, with 14 bases between the two ends. This CDR3 contains 15 residues. Per the germline V gene, CDR1 is ENHRY and CDR2 is SYGVKD. The CDR3 DNA is TGTGCCATCAGTGAGGGCGAGAGGGCCCCCTATGGCTACACCTTC. It specifies CAISEGERAPYGYTF.

This chain links TRBV20-1 with TRBJ2-1, with a tentative D call TRBD1 (6 bases). Trimming cost V 0 bases and J 10 bases, with 16 bases left between them. This CDR3 region has 14 residues. Germline V gene data show CDR1 as DFQATT and CDR2 as SNEGSKA (reference sequence). CDR3 DNA sequence: TGCAGTGCTAGAGATCCGACAGGTCCTGAAGAGCAGTTCTTC. As protein: CSARDPTGPEEQFF.

This clonotype was seen only once. The V and J genes are TRBV4-1 and TRBJ2-3; 7 bases map to TRBD2. The CDR3 has 16 amino acids. Germline V lookup: CDR1 MGHRA, CDR2 YSYEKL. Trimming took 3 bases from V and 0 from J; bases not matched to a gene: 6. The CDR3 DNA reads TGCGCCAGCAGCCACCCTCCTAGCGGCAGCACAGATACGCAGTATTTT. Amino acid sequence: CASSHPPSGSTDTQYF.

This clonotype was seen a few times. V usage is TRBV28 and J usage is TRBJ2-1, with D maybe TRBD2 (5 bases). V was trimmed by 4 bases and J by 7 bases, leaving 14 bases between them. Germline CDR1 and CDR2: MDHEN and SYDVKM. This CDR3 comprises 14 residues. For the CDR3, the DNA is TGTGCCAGCAGTTCCATATATCGGAGGAATGAGCAGTTCTTC. Encoded protein: CASSSIYRRNEQFF.

This clonotype has more than one count but fewer than ten. The chain combines TRBV7-2 with TRBJ1-1; possibly TRBD1 for D (5 bases). CDR1 and CDR2 from the germline V gene are SGHTA and FQGNSA. V lost 6 bases and J lost 5, with 16 bases in between. CDR3 size: 14 residues. As DNA, the CDR3 is TGTGCCAGCAGAATAATAGGGGTTGGGACTGAAGCTTTCTTT. It codes for CASRIIGVGTEAFF.

This chain uses TRBV20-1 with TRBJ2-3; 11 bases match TRBD2. The trim removed 6 bases at V and 3 bases at J, leaving 2 bases unmatched. The CDR3 is 13 amino acids. Germline CDR1 DFQATT, CDR2 SNEGSKA (reference sequence). This CDR3 is CSARLAGTDTQYF. The CDR3 coding sequence is TGCAGTGCGAGACTAGCGGGAACAGATACGCAGTATTTT.

V is TRBV5-6 and J is TRBJ2-5; D unclear. The CDR3 runs to 14 residues. Deletions cut 0 bases from V and 6 bases from J, with 12 bases between. CDR1 is SGHDT and CDR2 is YYEEEE in the germline V gene. The CDR3 DNA reads as TGTGCCAGCAGCTTGGCTCTGACGGGCAAGACCCAGTACTTC. Its translation: CASSLALTGKTQYF.

The chain uses TRBV5-1 and TRBJ2-1; 12 nucleotides line up with TRBD2. This CDR3 spans 19 amino acids. The V gene's germline CDR1 is SGHRS and CDR2 YFSETQ. J lost 0 bases, V lost 2 bases, and 9 bases had no gene match. The CDR3 reads CASSFRLAGGPLSYNEQFF. The DNA for the CDR3 is TGCGCCAGCAGCTTCAGGCTAGCGGGAGGGCCCCTCTCCTACAATGAGCAGTTCTTC.

V and J are TRBV7-2 and TRBJ2-3; D gene uncertain. Between the trimmed V and J ends, which lost 5 bases and 4 bases, there was a span of 10 bases. The germline gives CDR1 SGHTA, CDR2 FQGNSA. The CDR3 covers 13 residues. This chain's CDR3 is CASSATQSDTQYF. The CDR3 DNA follows: TGTGCCAGCAGCGCAACTCAGTCAGATACGCAGTATTTT. Complete variable domain (other parts from reference TRBV7-2 and TRBJ2-3): GAGVSQSPSNKVTEKGKDVELRCDPISGHTALYWYRQSLGQGLEFLIYFQGNSAPDKSGLPSDRFSAERTGGSVSTLTIQRTQQEDSAVYLCASSATQSDTQYFGPGTRLTVL.

V is TRBV5-1 and J is TRBJ2-1; D is possibly TRBD1 (6 bases). V was shortened by 7 bases and J by 4 bases, with 18 bases between the two germline ends. CDR1 is SGHRS and CDR2 is YFSETQ in the germline V gene. The CDR3 has 15 residues. The CDR3 loop is CASCINPGQYNEQFF. The CDR3, as DNA: TGCGCCAGCTGCATTAACCCGGGACAATACAATGAGCAGTTCTTC.

The chain uses TRBV10-3 and TRBJ1-2; the D gene is possibly TRBD1 (5 bases). CDR3 length: 13 amino acids. The V gene lost 4 bases and the J gene lost 1 base, with 7 bases spanning the gap. The germline V gene has CDR1 ENHRY and CDR2 SYGVKD. CDR3 in DNA: TGTGCCATCAGTGGACAGCTTAACTATGGCTACACCTTC. It yields the protein CAISGQLNYGYTF.

In this sample, this clonotype turned up a few times. CDR3 loop: CSVWRANNEQFF. The CDR3 DNA reads as TGCAGCGTTTGGAGGGCCAACAATGAGCAGTTCTTC. V is TRBV29-1 and J is TRBJ2-1, with TRBD2 as a possible D gene (6 bases). Germline values: CDR1 SQVTM, CDR2 ANQGSEA. Between the trimmed V and J ends, which lost 5 bases and 5 bases, there was a span of 10 bases. The CDR3 length is 12 residues.

V gene TRBV25-1 combines with J gene TRBJ2-5; no firm D call. The CDR3 sequence is 12 residues long. CDR1 and CDR2 from the germline V gene are MGHDK and SYGVNS. The V end lost 4 bases, the J end lost 4 bases, and 7 bases lay between the germline ends. The CDR3 loop is CASSGSGETQYF. CDR3 DNA sequence: TGTGCCAGCAGTGGGTCCGGAGAGACCCAGTACTTC.

This clonotype has more than one count but fewer than ten. The J gene is TRBJ1-4, the V gene TRBV11-2, with a tentative D call TRBD1 (5 bases). The CDR3 consists of 17 residues. CDR1 SGHAT and CDR2 FQNNGV come from the germline V gene. Trimming cost V 3 bases and J 0 bases, with 14 bases left between them. In DNA, the CDR3 is TGTGCCAGCAGCTTCCCAAAGGGGCTTGCAACTAATGAAAAACTGTTTTTT. Protein sequence: CASSFPKGLATNEKLFF. The entire variable domain, with the rest obtained from reference TRBV11-2 and TRBJ1-4, is as follows: EAGVAQSPRYKIIEKRQSVAFWCNPISGHATLYWYQQILGQGPKLLIQFQNNGVVDDSQLPKDRFSAERLKGVDSTLKIQPAKLEDSAVYLCASSFPKGLATNEKLFFGSGTQLSVL.

V gene TRBV20-1 combines with J gene TRBJ2-3; D is unclear. Trimming removed 2 bases at V and 2 bases at J, with 8 bases between. This CDR3 has 13 amino acids. CDR1 and CDR2 (germline): DFQATT, SNEGSKA (reference sequence). The CDR3 is CSARSTSTDTQYF. The CDR3 DNA reads as TGCAGTGCTAGATCGACTTCCACAGATACGCAGTATTTT.

CDR3 sequence (DNA): TGTGCCAGCAGCCACAACGACAGGGGGCACGTCTATGGCTACACCTTC. Amino acid sequence: CASSHNDRGHVYGYTF. The gene calls are TRBV4-2 and TRBJ1-2; 10 bases fit TRBD1. The CDR3 loop spans 16 amino acids. The J segment lost 4 bases and the V segment lost 3 bases, leaving 8 bases of the junction unmatched. Germline loops: CDR1 LGHNA, CDR2 YNFKEQ.

The chain joins TRBV9 to TRBJ2-7, with 7 nucleotides matching TRBD2. The germline V gene has CDR1 SGDLS and CDR2 YYNGEE. Germline trimming cut 0 bases from V and 5 bases from J; bases unmatched to any gene: 5. This CDR3 spans 14 amino acids. The CDR3 sequence: CASSVAAGEDEQYF. The CDR3 bases are TGTGCCAGCAGCGTAGCGGCGGGAGAGGACGAGCAGTACTTC. The full variable domain, rest sourced from reference TRBV9 and TRBJ2-7, is DSGVTQTPKHLITATGQRVTLRCSPRSGDLSVYWYQQSLDQGLQFLIQYYNGEERAKGNILERFSAQQFPDLHSELNLSSLELGDSALYFCASSVAAGEDEQYFGPGTRLTVT.

As for this clonotype: The junction departs from germline at one end; a sequencing error may be responsible. V is TRBV10-3 and J is TRBJ2-3, with 11 bases fitting TRBD2. In germline, CDR1 is ENHRY, CDR2 SYGVKD. The CDR3 contains 17 residues. In DNA form, the CDR3 reads TGTGCCATCAATGAGCGGGTTAGCGGGAGGGGCATCTATACGCAGTATTTT. Its translation is CAINERVSGRGIYTQYF.

This clonotype was observed at least ten times. The gene calls are TRBV6-5 and TRBJ2-3; D not resolved. V was pared by 11 bases and J by 9 bases, with 15 bases between. There are 11 residues in the CDR3. Germline V lookup: CDR1 MNHEY, CDR2 SVGAGI. This CDR3 reads CAGMDPSTQYF. CDR3 bases: TGTGCCGGGATGGACCCGTCGACGCAGTATTTT.

V usage is TRBV9 and J usage is TRBJ2-2; TRBD2 matches 9 bases. Germline V lookup: CDR1 SGDLS, CDR2 YYNGEE. This CDR3 region has 13 residues. V gave up 4 bases and J gave up 8 bases; unmatched junction bases: 3. The CDR3 spells CASSLAGKGELFF. The CDR3 nucleotides read TGTGCCAGCAGCCTAGCGGGGAAAGGGGAGCTGTTTTTT.

The CDR3, as DNA: TGTGCCAGCAGTGGCTTCGGCGACCAAGAGACCCAGTACTTC. Its translation: CASSGFGDQETQYF. V is TRBV6-2 or TRBV6-3 and J is TRBJ2-5; D uncertain. The CDR3 runs to 14 residues. Deletions cut 5 bases from V and 0 bases from J, with 10 bases between. Germline CDR1 MNHEY, CDR2 SVGEGT.

This clonotype was observed a handful of times. The chain uses TRBV20-1 and TRBJ2-7; D is undetermined. V lost 5 bases and J lost 0, with 8 bases in between. This CDR3 spans 12 amino acids. Looked up from germline, CDR1 is DFQATT and CDR2 is SNEGSKA (reference sequence). The CDR3 spells CSASPTSYEQYF. The CDR3 bases are TGCAGTGCTTCCCCGACCTCCTACGAGCAGTACTTC.

The rearrangement joins TRBV6-6 to TRBJ2-4, with a tentative D call TRBD1 (6 bases). With the DNA end fitting TRBJ2-7 better, the J assignment may be wrong. The CDR3 extends over 15 amino acids. Germline CDR1 MNHNY, CDR2 SVGAGI (reference sequence). DNA for the CDR3: TGTGCCAGCAGTTATACTCCGCAGGGGAGAGGCGAGCAGTACTTC. Its protein product is CASSYTPQGRGEQYF.